This T cell receptor (beta chain) is from a study of blood T cells in healthy people across ages (dated by TCRdb to 2015 to 2017). General notes on the study: In model experiments, roughly one uniquely barcoded TCR beta cDNA molecule per two T cells was captured by template switching. The study measured age-related changes in TCR beta repertoire diversity using deep sequencing normalized with unique cDNA molecular identifiers. Donors were grouped into four age groups: young (average roughly 17 years), middle-aged (roughly 38), aged (approximately 67) and long-lived (approximately 81). To avoid experimental bias, donors of different ages were spread randomly across the sequencing lanes. Two additional independent replicas of 1 million unique cDNA reads from the same blood draw were analyzed for two donors (one aged 18 to 29 and one aged 80 or older). Paper-wide results and their limitations: Estimates of total diversity based on one million sequenced T cells were regarded as lower bounds and as underestimates. A strong correlation was found between observed TCR beta diversity and the percentage of naive T cells measured by flow cytometry. Observed TCR beta diversity per million T cells fell roughly linearly with age, and a significant reduction was already apparent by age roughly 41. The CMV infection status of donors was not known, potentially confounding age-related changes in expanded clonotypes. Because profiling used bulk unsorted PBMCs, naive and antigen-experienced compartments could not be compared conclusively. Compared with the aged group, more naive CD4+ T cells, fewer expanded clones and increased TCR diversity were shown by the long-lived group, suggesting age selection.

For this clonotype: Its antigen is not yet known. The sample holds no much larger clone one base away, and base qualities are not on file.

Counted from cysteine to phenylalanine, this CDR3 has 13 amino acids. Only the CDR3 DNA stays, 39 bases, in frame from base 1. Looking up the germline V gene yields CDR1 WSHSY and CDR2 SAAADI. Trimming costs V 6 bases and J 3 bases, and their ends lie 8 bases apart. The donors were some 36 Caucasian individuals from Russia, aged 6 to 90 years, who were systemically healthy. Each donor gave ten milliliters of peripheral blood, collected into EDTA-treated Vacutainer tubes. Ficoll-Paque density-gradient centrifugation was used to isolate PBMCs, with at least 7 million per sample. Trizol reagent was used to extract total RNA from PBMCs, with at least 6 micrograms per sample. Naive CD45RAhigh/CD27high T cell percentages were measured by flow cytometry on a PBMC aliquot from every donor. Receptor amplification or capture employed 5' RACE. Sequencing instrument: Illumina HiSeq 2500. The second PCR ran for about 6 to 12 cycles and used a J-beta primer mix along with a sample-barcoded 5' primer. Each TCR beta cDNA molecule received a unique molecular identifier from a template-switch 5' adaptor carrying 12 random nucleotides. Each sample yielded at least 3 million CDR3-containing paired-end reads. First-strand cDNA was synthesized from all RNA with the Mint cDNA synthesis kit, primed by a TRBC-specific oligonucleotide. All cDNA was treated with uracil-DNA glycosylase and then went through a first 18-cycle PCR with the universal primers M1SS and BC2_uni_R. In the authors' own workflow: Normalization of each sample was performed by random selection of 1 million high-quality reads, each carrying a distinct molecular identifier. Instead of being binned into consensus sequences, reads that shared molecular identifiers were thrown out. MiTCR, with a Q25 quality threshold and the strictest error-elimination algorithm, was used for CDR3 identification, clonotype clustering and error correction. Lower-bound total TCR beta diversity was estimated with a nonparametric unseen species model using Euler transformation. TCRdb passed the public sequencing reads through fastp at Q25 and MiXCR, retaining productive beta sequences. Duplicate CDR3 protein sequences are folded into a single record with the most common DNA and genes. The V and J calls and clone size come from TCRdb's table, not from the authors' own analysis. Across this sample there are about 1 million distinct CDR3 sequences, with under 45% seen only once. The ten top clones hold about 19% of the sample.

This sequence was found in a woman aged 60-70 years in good health. The sample comprised blood. Rearrangement joined TRBV10-2 to TRBJ1-4, with no confident D gene call. In nucleotides, the sequence is TGCGCCAGCAGCTGGAATGCTAATGAAAAACTGTTTTTT. This gives the protein CASSWNANEKLFF.